Listed below are T cell receptor beta chains from one sample, sequenced in a study of identical twins. TCRdb re-analysed the 5' RACE reads in MiXCR, keeping a single row per CDR3 protein. The sample includes 1.5 million to 2 million distinct CDR3 sequences, roughly 35% of them seen just once. The source material was cord blood. All receptors come from a newborn girl in good health. The CDR3 runs from the conserved cysteine through the conserved F or W. The D gene is left open where the match is weak. Some rows have no size entry. The others give once, few or many, or a class for an expanded clone.

>TRBV15|few|-|TRBJ1-1
CATSKTALNTEAFF
TGTGCCACCAGCAAAACAGCGCTGAACACTGAAGCTTTCTTT
>TRBV20-1|-|TRBD2|TRBJ2-1
CSVVAGGPPYNEQFF
TGCAGTGTCGTAGCGGGAGGCCCACCTTACAATGAGCAGTTCTTC
>TRBV27|-|-|TRBJ1-2
CASSLETEPGGNGYTF
TGTGCCAGCAGTTTGGAGACAGAACCCGGGGGTAATGGCTACACCTTC
>TRBV2|-|-|TRBJ2-7
CASKGSRHYEQYF
TGTGCCAGCAAGGGGTCTCGTCACTACGAGCAGTACTTC
>TRBV27|-|-|TRBJ2-3
CASSSGTHILTDTQYF
TGTGCCAGCAGTTCAGGAACACATATCCTCACAGATACGCAGTATTTT
>TRBV2|-|-|TRBJ2-5
CASSVTSRQYF
TGTGCCAGCAGTGTGACTAGTAGACAGTACTTC
>TRBV11-2|few|TRBD2|TRBJ2-3
CASSSGAGGQYF
TGTGCCAGCAGCTCGGGAGCGGGGGGGCAGTATTTT
>TRBV2|few|TRBD2|TRBJ2-5
CASRFRLAGQETQYF
TGTGCCAGCAGGTTTCGCCTAGCGGGTCAAGAGACCCAGTACTTC
>TRBV3-1|-|-|TRBJ1-2
CASRPSLGPSNHGYTF
TGTGCCAGCAGGCCCTCGCTGGGGCCCTCTAACCATGGCTACACCTTC
>TRBV9|-|-|TRBJ2-5
CASSVWPQETQYF
TGTGCCAGCAGCGTATGGCCGCAAGAGACCCAGTACTTC
>TRBV10-3|few|-|TRBJ2-5
CAISEEGSGYETQYF
TGTGCCATCAGTGAGGAGGGGTCTGGATATGAGACCCAGTACTTC
>TRBV27|few|TRBD1|TRBJ1-5
CANRGQPQHF
TGTGCCAACAGGGGTCAGCCCCAGCATTTT
>TRBV25-1|-|TRBD1|TRBJ2-5
CASSESWTGVGETQYF
TGTGCCAGCAGTGAATCTTGGACAGGGGTGGGAGAGACCCAGTACTTC
>TRBV29-1|many|-|TRBJ2-7
CSDPTGPYEQYF
TGCAGCGACCCTACAGGTCCCTACGAGCAGTACTTC
>TRBV25-1|many|TRBD1|TRBJ2-5
CASSELTPQGAQYF
TGTGCCAGCAGTGAATTGACCCCACAGGGGGCCCAGTACTTC
>TRBV27|few|-|TRBJ2-7
CASRTRGWEQYF
TGTGCCAGCAGAACTAGGGGCTGGGAGCAGTACTTC
>TRBV11-2|many|-|TRBJ1-5
CASSLRQGLNQPQHF
TGTGCCAGCAGCTTAAGGCAGGGCCTCAATCAGCCCCAGCATTTT
>TRBV7-9|-|-|TRBJ2-5
CASSAAGDNEQYF
TGTGCCAGCAGCGCGGCCGGCGACAATGAGCAGTACTTC
>TRBV29-1|few|-|TRBJ1-4
CSVEEGALEKLFF
TGCAGCGTTGAAGAGGGCGCTCTGGAAAAACTGTTTTTT
>TRBV20-1|-|TRBD1|TRBJ2-2
CSASVLGQGATGELFF
TGCAGTGCTAGCGTACTGGGACAGGGGGCCACCGGGGAGCTGTTTTTT
>TRBV5-1|-|TRBD1|TRBJ1-5
CASRSGTDSHQPQHF
TGCGCCAGCAGATCAGGGACAGATAGCCATCAGCCCCAGCATTTT
>TRBV24-1|-|TRBD1|TRBJ2-2
CATSDQGTGKNTGELFF
TGTGCCACCAGTGATCAAGGGACAGGGAAGAACACCGGGGAGCTGTTTTTT
>TRBV20-1|-|TRBD1|TRBJ2-3
CSASPDRGQGDTQYF
TGCAGTGCTAGCCCGGACAGGGGGCAGGGGGATACGCAGTATTTT
>TRBV6-5|-|-|TRBJ2-7
CANSRGGDEQYF
TGTGCCAACAGCCGCGGTGGGGACGAGCAGTACTTC
>TRBV6-2/TRBV6-3|-|-|TRBJ2-5
CASGRPTLLETQYF
TGTGCCAGCGGCAGGCCGACTCTGCTGGAGACCCAGTACTTC
>TRBV7-9|-|TRBD1|TRBJ2-7
CASRPAYRDRGGEQYF
TGTGCCAGCCGCCCAGCCTACCGGGACAGGGGAGGGGAGCAGTACTTC
>TRBV10-2|-|-|TRBJ2-1
CASSELGSTFGGHPYEQFF
TGCGCCAGCAGTGAGTTGGGATCTACGTTCGGGGGCCATCCCTACGAGCAGTTCTTC
>TRBV7-2|few|TRBD2|TRBJ2-4
CASSNSGGAKNIQYF
TGTGCCAGCAGCAATAGCGGGGGGGCCAAAAACATTCAGTACTTC
>TRBV27|few|TRBD2|TRBJ2-3
CASSLLRTSGRAWADTQYF
TGTGCCAGCAGTTTACTGAGGACTAGCGGGAGGGCTTGGGCAGATACGCAGTATTTT
>TRBV20-1|few|TRBD2|TRBJ2-7
CSASPSGHSYEQYF
TGCAGTGCTAGCCCTAGCGGGCATTCCTACGAGCAGTACTTC
>TRBV19|-|-|TRBJ2-1
CASGGPTRDEQFF
TGTGCCAGCGGGGGCCCGACTAGGGATGAGCAGTTCTTC
>TRBV4-1|-|-|TRBJ2-2
CASSQEGANTGELFF
TGTGCCAGCAGCCAAGAGGGGGCGAACACCGGGGAGCTGTTTTTT
>TRBV5-5|-|-|TRBJ2-6
CASSLFRKSGANVLTF
TGTGCCAGCAGCTTGTTTCGGAAATCTGGGGCCAACGTCCTGACTTTC
>TRBV20-1|few|-|TRBJ2-7
CSARGGDRREQYF
TGCAGTGCTAGAGGGGGCGATCGGCGCGAGCAGTACTTC